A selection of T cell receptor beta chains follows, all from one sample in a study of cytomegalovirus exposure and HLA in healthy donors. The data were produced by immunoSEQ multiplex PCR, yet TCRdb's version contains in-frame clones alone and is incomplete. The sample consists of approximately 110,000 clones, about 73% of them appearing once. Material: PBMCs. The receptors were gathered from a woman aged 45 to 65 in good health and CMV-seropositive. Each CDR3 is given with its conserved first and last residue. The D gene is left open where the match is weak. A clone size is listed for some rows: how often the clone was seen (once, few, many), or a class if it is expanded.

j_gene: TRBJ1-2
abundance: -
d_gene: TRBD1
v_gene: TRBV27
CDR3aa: CASSLTGGYGYTF
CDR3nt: TGTGCCAGCAGTCTCACAGGGGGCTATGGCTACACCTTC

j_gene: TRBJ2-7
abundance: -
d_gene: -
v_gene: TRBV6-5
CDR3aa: CASSRGTHEQYF
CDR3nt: TGTGCCAGCAGCCGAGGGACACACGAGCAGTACTTC

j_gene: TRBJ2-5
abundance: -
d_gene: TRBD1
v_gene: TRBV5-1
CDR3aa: CASSETGGGETQYF
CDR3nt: TGCGCCAGCAGCGAGACAGGGGGCGGAGAGACCCAGTACTTC

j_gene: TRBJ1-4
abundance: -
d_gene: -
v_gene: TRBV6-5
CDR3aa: CASTTGEKLFF
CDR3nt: TGTGCCAGCACGACGGGTGAAAAACTGTTTTTT

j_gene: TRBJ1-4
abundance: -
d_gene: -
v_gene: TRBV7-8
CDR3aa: CASSLFTPPSEKLFF
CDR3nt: TGTGCCAGCAGCTTATTTACCCCCCCCAGTGAAAAACTGTTTTTT

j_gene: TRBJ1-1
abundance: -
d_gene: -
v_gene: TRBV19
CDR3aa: CASSTQGWRTEAFF
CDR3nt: TGTGCCAGTAGTACACAGGGTTGGCGCACTGAAGCTTTCTTT

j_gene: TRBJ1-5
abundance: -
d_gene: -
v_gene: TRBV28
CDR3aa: CASSFYEGSTQPQHF
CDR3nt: TGTGCCAGCAGTTTTTACGAAGGGAGCACTCAGCCCCAGCATTTT

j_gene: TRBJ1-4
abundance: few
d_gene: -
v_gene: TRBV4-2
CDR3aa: CASSQDPVYESLATNEKLFF
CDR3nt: TGTGCCAGCAGCCAAGATCCGGTGTACGAAAGTCTTGCAACTAATGAAAAACTGTTTTTT

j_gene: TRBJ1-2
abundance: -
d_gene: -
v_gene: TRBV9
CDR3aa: CASSGRAGYGYTF
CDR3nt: TGTGCCAGCAGCGGGAGGGCAGGCTATGGCTACACCTTC

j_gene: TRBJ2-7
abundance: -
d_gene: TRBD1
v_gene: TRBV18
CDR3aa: CASSQDRLYEQYF
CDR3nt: TGTGCCAGCTCCCAGGACAGGCTCTACGAGCAGTACTTC

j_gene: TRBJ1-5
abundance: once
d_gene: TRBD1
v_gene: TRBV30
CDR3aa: CAWRDRGVQPQHF
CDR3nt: TGTGCCTGGAGGGACAGGGGGGTTCAGCCCCAGCATTTT

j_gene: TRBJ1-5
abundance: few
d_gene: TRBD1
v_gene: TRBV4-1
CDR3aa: CASSQEVTGGGNQPQHF
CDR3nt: TGCGCCAGCAGCCAAGAAGTGACAGGGGGTGGCAATCAGCCCCAGCATTTT

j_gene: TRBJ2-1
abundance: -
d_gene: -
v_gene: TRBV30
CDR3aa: CAWSVGGEQFF
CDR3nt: TGTGCCTGGAGCGTGGGGGGTGAGCAGTTCTTC

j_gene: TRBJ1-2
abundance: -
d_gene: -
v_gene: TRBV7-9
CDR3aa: CASSLSHGVGYGYTF
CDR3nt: TGTGCCAGCAGCTTAAGCCACGGGGTGGGATATGGCTACACCTTC

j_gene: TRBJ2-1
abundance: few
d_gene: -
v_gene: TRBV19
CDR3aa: CASSIDLAAHNEQFF
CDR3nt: TGTGCCAGTAGTATCGACTTGGCGGCCCACAATGAGCAGTTCTTC

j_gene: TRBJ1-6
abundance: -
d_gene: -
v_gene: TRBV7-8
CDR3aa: CASSLARGTGVNSPLHF
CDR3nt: TGTGCCAGCAGCTTAGCTCGTGGGACTGGGGTTAATTCACCCCTCCACTTT

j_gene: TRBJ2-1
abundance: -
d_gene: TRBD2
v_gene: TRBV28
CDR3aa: CASSELAGGSHSYNEQFF
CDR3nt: TGTGCCAGCAGTGAACTAGCGGGGGGGTCCCACTCCTACAATGAGCAGTTCTTC

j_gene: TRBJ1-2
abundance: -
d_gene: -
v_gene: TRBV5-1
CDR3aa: CASSSRDYGSYGYTF
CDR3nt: TGCGCCAGCAGCTCCCGGGACTATGGTTCCTATGGCTACACCTTC

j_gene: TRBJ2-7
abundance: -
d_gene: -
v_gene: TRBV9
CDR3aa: CASSVSPGLSYEQYF
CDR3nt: TGTGCCAGCAGCGTCTCGCCGGGACTCAGCTACGAGCAGTACTTC

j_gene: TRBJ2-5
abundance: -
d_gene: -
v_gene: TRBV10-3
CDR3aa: CAIGGPAGSLQETQYF
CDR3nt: TGTGCCATCGGAGGCCCTGCGGGGTCCCTGCAAGAGACCCAGTACTTC

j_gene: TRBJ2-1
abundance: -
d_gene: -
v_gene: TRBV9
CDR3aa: CASSVQGFEQFF
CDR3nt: TGTGCCAGCAGCGTACAGGGGTTTGAGCAGTTCTTC

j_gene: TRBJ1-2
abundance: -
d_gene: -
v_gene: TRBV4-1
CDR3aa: CASSPTENYGYTF
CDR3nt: TGCGCCAGCAGCCCTACCGAAAACTATGGCTACACCTTC

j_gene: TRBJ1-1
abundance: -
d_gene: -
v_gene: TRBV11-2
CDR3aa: CASSLEPAKRTEAFF
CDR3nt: TGTGCCAGCAGCTTAGAGCCCGCCAAGAGAACTGAAGCTTTCTTT

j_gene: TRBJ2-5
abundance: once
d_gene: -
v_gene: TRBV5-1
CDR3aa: CASSFGGQETQYF
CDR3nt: TGCGCCAGCAGCTTTGGGGGGCAAGAGACCCAGTACTTC

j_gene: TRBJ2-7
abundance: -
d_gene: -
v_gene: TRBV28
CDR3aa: CASNSEGGDSYEQYF
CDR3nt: TGTGCCAGCAACTCGGAGGGGGGGGATTCCTACGAGCAGTACTTC

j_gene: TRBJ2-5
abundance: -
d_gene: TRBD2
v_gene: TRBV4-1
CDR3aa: CASSRGRLVAGGEETQYF
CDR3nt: TGCGCCAGCAGCCGCGGGCGTCTGGTAGCGGGGGGAGAGGAGACCCAGTACTTC

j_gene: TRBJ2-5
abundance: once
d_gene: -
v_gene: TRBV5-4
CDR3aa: CASSLASRQETQYF
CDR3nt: TGTGCCAGCAGCTTGGCTAGCCGGCAAGAGACCCAGTACTTC

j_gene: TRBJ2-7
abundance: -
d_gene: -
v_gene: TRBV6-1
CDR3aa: CASSAGTPYEQYF
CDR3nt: TGTGCCAGCAGTGCCGGGACACCGTACGAGCAGTACTTC

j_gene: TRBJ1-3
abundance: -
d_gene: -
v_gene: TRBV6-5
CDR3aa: CASSYSGGVAGNTIYF
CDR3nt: TGTGCCAGCAGTTACTCCGGGGGGGTTGCTGGAAACACCATATATTTT

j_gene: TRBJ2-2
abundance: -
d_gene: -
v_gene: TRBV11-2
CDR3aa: CATKWTGDLNTGELFF
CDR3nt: TGTGCAACCAAATGGACGGGAGATTTGAACACCGGGGAGCTGTTTTTT

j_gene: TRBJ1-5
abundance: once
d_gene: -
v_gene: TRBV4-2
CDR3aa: CASSHTYRSNQPQHF
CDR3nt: TGTGCCAGCAGCCATACGTACAGGAGCAATCAGCCCCAGCATTTT

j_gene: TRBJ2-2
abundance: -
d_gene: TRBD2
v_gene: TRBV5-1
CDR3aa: CASSSRTSAAGELFF
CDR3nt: TGCGCCAGCAGCTCCCGGACTAGCGCGGCCGGGGAGCTGTTTTTT

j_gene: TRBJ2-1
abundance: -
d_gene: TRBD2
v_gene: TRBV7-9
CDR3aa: CASSSGLAGVVLHNEQFF
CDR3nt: TGTGCCAGCAGCTCCGGACTAGCGGGGGTGGTTCTCCACAATGAGCAGTTCTTC

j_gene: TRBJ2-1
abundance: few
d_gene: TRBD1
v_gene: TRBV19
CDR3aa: CASSPRFNRGYEQFF
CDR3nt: TGTGCCAGTAGTCCCCGGTTTAACAGGGGCTATGAGCAGTTCTTC

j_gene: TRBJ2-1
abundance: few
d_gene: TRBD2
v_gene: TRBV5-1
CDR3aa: CASSLVPGLVYNEQFF
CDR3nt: TGCGCCAGCAGCTTGGTCCCGGGACTAGTCTACAATGAGCAGTTCTTC

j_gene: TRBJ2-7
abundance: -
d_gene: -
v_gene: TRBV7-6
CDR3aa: CASSLARQEFSYEQYF
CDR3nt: TGTGCCAGCAGCTTAGCGCGACAGGAATTCTCCTACGAGCAGTACTTC

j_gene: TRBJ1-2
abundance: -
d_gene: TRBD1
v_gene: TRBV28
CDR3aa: CASRTGTVYGYTF
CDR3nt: TGTGCCAGCAGGACCGGGACAGTCTATGGCTACACCTTC

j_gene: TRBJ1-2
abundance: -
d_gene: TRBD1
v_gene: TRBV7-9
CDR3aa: CASSWGTGINYGYTF
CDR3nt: TGTGCCAGCAGCTGGGGGACAGGGATTAACTATGGCTACACCTTC

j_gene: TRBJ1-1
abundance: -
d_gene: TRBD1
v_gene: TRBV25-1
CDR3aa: CASSEWDRGAFF
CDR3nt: TGTGCCAGCAGTGAATGGGACAGGGGAGCTTTCTTT

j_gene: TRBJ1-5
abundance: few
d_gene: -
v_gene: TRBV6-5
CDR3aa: CASSYPNQPWHF
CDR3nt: TGTGCCAGCAGTTACCCTAATCAACCCTGGCATTTT

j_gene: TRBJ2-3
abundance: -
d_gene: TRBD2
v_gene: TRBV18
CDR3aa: CASSQSGGSSTDTQYF
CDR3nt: TGTGCCAGCTCGCAATCGGGAGGTTCTAGTACAGATACGCAGTATTTT

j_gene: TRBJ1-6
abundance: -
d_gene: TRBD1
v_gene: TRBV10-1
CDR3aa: CASSDRTGTNSPLHF
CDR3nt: TGCGCCAGCAGTGACCGGACAGGGACTAATTCACCCCTCCACTTT

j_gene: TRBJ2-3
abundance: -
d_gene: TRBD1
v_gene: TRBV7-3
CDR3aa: CASSSGTGSTDTQYF
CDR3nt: TGTGCCAGCAGCTCCGGGACAGGAAGCACAGATACGCAGTATTTT

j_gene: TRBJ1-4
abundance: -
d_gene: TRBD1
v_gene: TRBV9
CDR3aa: CASSTGDRGREKLFF
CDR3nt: TGTGCCAGCAGCACCGGGGACAGGGGACGGGAAAAACTGTTTTTT

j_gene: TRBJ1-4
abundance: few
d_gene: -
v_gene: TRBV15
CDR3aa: CATSRWATTGGEKLFF
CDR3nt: TGTGCCACCAGCAGATGGGCGACGACAGGTGGCGAAAAACTGTTTTTT

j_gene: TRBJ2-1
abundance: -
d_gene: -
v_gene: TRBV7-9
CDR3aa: CASSLTLPGDEQFF
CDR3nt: TGTGCCAGCAGCTTGACGTTACCCGGAGATGAGCAGTTCTTC

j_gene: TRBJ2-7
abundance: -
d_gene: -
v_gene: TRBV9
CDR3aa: CASSVEAGSSYEQYF
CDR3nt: TGTGCCAGCAGCGTAGAGGCTGGGAGCTCCTACGAGCAGTACTTC

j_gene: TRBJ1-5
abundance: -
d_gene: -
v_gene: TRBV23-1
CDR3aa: CASSQSRTHSNQPQHF
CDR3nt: TGCGCCAGCAGTCAATCTAGGACACATAGCAATCAGCCCCAGCATTTT

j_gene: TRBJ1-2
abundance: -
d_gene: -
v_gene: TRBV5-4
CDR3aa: CASSLRQVRGYTF
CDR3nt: TGTGCCAGCAGCTTGAGACAGGTTCGTGGCTACACCTTC

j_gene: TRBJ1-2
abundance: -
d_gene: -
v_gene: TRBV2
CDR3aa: CASSYSLSSSGYTF
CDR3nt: TGTGCCAGCAGTTACAGTTTGAGTTCCAGTGGCTACACCTTC

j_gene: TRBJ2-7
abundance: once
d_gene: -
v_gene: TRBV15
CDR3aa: CATSPRGSTYEQYF
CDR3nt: TGTGCCACCAGCCCGCGGGGCTCTACCTACGAGCAGTACTTC

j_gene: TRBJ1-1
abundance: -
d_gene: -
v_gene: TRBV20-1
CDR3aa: CSVSGVEAFF
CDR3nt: TGCAGTGTATCAGGGGTGGAAGCTTTCTTT

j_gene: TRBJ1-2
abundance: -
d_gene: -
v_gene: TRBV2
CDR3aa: CASSIDTNYGYTF
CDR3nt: TGTGCCAGCAGTATTGACACTAACTATGGCTACACCTTC

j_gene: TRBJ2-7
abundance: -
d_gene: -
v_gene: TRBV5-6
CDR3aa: CASSLSPGHTYEQYF
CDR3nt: TGTGCCAGCAGCTTATCACCGGGACACACCTACGAGCAGTACTTC

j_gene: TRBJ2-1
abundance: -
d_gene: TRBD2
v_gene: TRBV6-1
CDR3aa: CASSARGLAGVNEQFF
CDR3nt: TGTGCCAGCAGTGCCCGCGGACTAGCGGGGGTCAATGAGCAGTTCTTC